The next 20 T cell receptor beta chains were all read from a single sample in a study of HIV-infected children after antiretroviral therapy interruption. Specified treatment: PENTA 11 planned treatment interruption arm or continuous ART arm. A 3' RACE protocol on RNA, with unique molecular identifiers, produced the TCR library. TCRdb used MiXCR to reprocess the 3' RACE reads, holding one entry per CDR3 protein. Of tens of thousands of distinct CDR3 sequences listed, 3.5% to 5% were seen once; the top ten hold over 0.65%. Sequencing was performed on CD45RA+ CD4+ T cells from PBMCs, pooled from several time points, taken from a donor given antiretroviral therapy, either interrupted or continuous. Subset of the sample: naive CD4+ CD45RA+ CD45RO- T cells. These receptor sequences come from a pool of human donors with HIV.

This clonotype was counted at least ten times. The gene calls are TRBV28 and TRBJ2-3, with D perhaps TRBD1 or TRBD2 (6 bases each). The CDR3 is 12 amino acids. V was trimmed by 4 bases and J by 9 bases, leaving 11 bases between them. CDR1 is MDHEN and CDR2 is SYDVKM in the germline V gene. CDR3 nucleotides: TGTGCCAGCAGTTCCCGGGGGCCAACGCAGTATTTT. Translated, it gives CASSSRGPTQYF.

This clonotype has a count of ten or more. The chain links TRBV7-2 to TRBJ1-1, with no clear D. Trimming removed 5 bases from V and 3 bases from J, with 19 bases in between. This CDR3 contains 16 residues. Germline assignment: CDR1 SGHTA and CDR2 FQGNSA. CDR3 DNA sequence: TGTGCCAGCAGCCCGCCCCGACCGGGAAGGGACACTGAAGCTTTCTTT. It is translated as CASSPPRPGRDTEAFF.

This clonotype was seen at least ten times. The rearrangement links TRBV27 to TRBJ2-7; possibly TRBD1 for D (6 bases). The CDR3 has 14 amino acids. The V and J ends lost 1 base and 3 bases respectively, with 10 bases between them. From germline, CDR1 is MNHEY and CDR2 SMNVEV (reference sequence). As DNA, the CDR3 is TGTGCCAGCAGTTTATACCCAGGGGACTACGAGCAGTACTTC. Translation gives CASSLYPGDYEQYF.

This clonotype has ten or more counts. This chain joins TRBV19 and TRBJ1-6; D uncertain. Germline V gene data show CDR1 as LNHDA and CDR2 as SQIVND (reference sequence). The CDR3 runs 16 residues. The V end lost 5 bases, the J end lost 5 bases, and 16 bases lay between the germline ends. CDR3 sequence: CASSPRPGPNNSPLHF. The CDR3 DNA reads as TGTGCCAGTAGTCCTCGGCCTGGACCTAATAATTCACCCCTCCACTTT.

In the case of this clonotype: A single base separates this from a much larger clone, so it may be a read error. The V call is TRBV9, the J call TRBJ1-2; 8 bases fit TRBD1. From germline, CDR1 is SGDLS and CDR2 YYNGEE. CDR3 size: 15 residues. The CDR3 region has the DNA TGTGCCAGCAGCGTTCAGGGGGCAAGCCCCTATGGCCACACCTTC. Its translation is CASSVQGASPYGHTF.

In this sample, this clonotype turned up many times. The chain joins TRBV13 to TRBJ2-7, with no clear D. V lost 5 bases, J lost 2 bases, and 13 bases lay in between. The CDR3 loop spans 14 amino acids. Germline V lookup: CDR1 PRHDT, CDR2 FYEKMQ (reference sequence). This CDR3 reads CASSPRTVAYEQYF. CDR3 bases: TGTGCCAGCAGCCCCCGGACGGTTGCCTACGAGCAGTACTTC.

There are many counts of this clonotype. This rearrangement joins TRBV6-6 to TRBJ1-5, with D maybe TRBD1 (6 bases). Trimming took off 2 bases at V and 7 bases at J, with 15 bases between the two ends. Germline lookup yields CDR1 MNHNY and CDR2 SVGAGI (reference sequence). The CDR3 is 15 residues long. The CDR3, as DNA: TGTGCCAGCAGTTACCAAGGGGGGTATAACCAGCCCCAGCATTTT. It is translated as CASSYQGGYNQPQHF.

This clonotype showed up just a few times. This chain connects TRBV12-3 or TRBV12-4 to TRBJ2-3; D gene ambiguous. This CDR3 contains 12 residues. The germline V and J ends were trimmed by 8 bases and 1 base, with 7 bases remaining between them. DNA for the CDR3: TGTGCCAGCGGTAGGGGCACAGATACGCAGTATTTT. This codes for CASGRGTDTQYF.

This clonotype was detected once. This clone may be a read error of a much larger clone one base away. Since the CDR3 does not end with the conserved phenylalanine or tryptophan, this likely comes from a read error. The gene calls are TRBV4-1 and TRBJ1-2; D is uncertain. V lost 1 base, J lost 7 bases, and 10 bases lay in between. The CDR3 sequence is 13 residues long. CDR1 is MGHRA, CDR2 YSYEKL, per germline. The CDR3 loop reads CASSQASVGGYTL. The CDR3 nucleotides read TGCGCCAGCAGCCAAGCGTCGGTCGGTGGCTACACCTTA.

Ten or more counts support this clonotype. The chain carries TRBV7-8 and TRBJ1-4; the D is unclear. CDR1 is SGHVS and CDR2 is FQNEAQ in the germline V gene. Trimming removed 1 base at V and 3 bases at J, with 9 bases between. The CDR3 extends over 15 amino acids. The CDR3 sequence is CASSLVRVSNEKLFF. CDR3 in DNA: TGTGCCAGCAGCTTAGTCCGGGTCTCTAATGAAAAACTGTTTTTT.

The rearrangement links TRBV3-1 to TRBJ2-3; D gene unclear. Looked up from germline, CDR1 is LGHDT and CDR2 is YNNKEL (reference sequence). The V and J ends lost 6 bases and 2 bases respectively, with 9 bases between them. This CDR3 spans 13 amino acids. The CDR3 region is CASRPTATDTQYF. The DNA of the CDR3 is TGTGCCAGCAGACCTACTGCCACAGATACGCAGTATTTT.

This clonotype was picked up a small number of times. The CDR3 spells CASSKNRDNQPQHF. DNA of the CDR3: TGTGCCAGCAGCAAGAACAGGGACAATCAGCCCCAGCATTTT. The genes are TRBV7-2 and TRBJ1-5; TRBD1 might be the D (6 bases). V gave up 5 bases and J gave up 3 bases, with 11 bases separating them. Germline V gives CDR1 SGHTA, CDR2 FQGNSA. The CDR3 extends over 14 amino acids.

This clonotype showed up many times. For the CDR3, the DNA is TGCAGTGCTACGGATAAACAGTCACCCCTCCACTTT. Protein: CSATDKQSPLHF. V usage is TRBV20-1 and J usage is TRBJ1-6; D not certain. Germline CDR1 and CDR2: DFQATT and SNEGSKA (reference sequence). CDR3 length: 12 residues. V lost 4 bases and J lost 10, with 11 bases in between.

The chain uses TRBV30 and TRBJ2-5; TRBD1 aligns across 10 bases. The V and J ends lost 2 bases and 4 bases, in that order; junction bases with no gene match: 1. The V gene's germline CDR1 is GTSNPN and CDR2 SVGIG (reference sequence). The CDR3 is made up of 13 amino acids. The CDR3 loop reads CAWSRTGGETQYF. CDR3 DNA sequence: TGTGCCTGGAGTAGGACAGGGGGAGAGACCCAGTACTTC.

This clonotype was observed at least ten times. The rearrangement links TRBV6-1 to TRBJ2-7; TRBD2 aligns across 7 bases. Unmatched junction bases numbered 4, after V lost 0 bases and J lost 2 bases. Germline V CDR1 and CDR2: MNHNS, SASEGT. The length of the CDR3 is 15 residues. The CDR3 protein is CASSEAVRGTYEQYF. The CDR3 DNA reads as TGTGCCAGCAGTGAAGCGGTGCGGGGGACCTACGAGCAGTACTTC.

This clonotype has ten or more counts. V and J are TRBV4-2 and TRBJ2-7, with 9 bases fitting TRBD2. The CDR3 spans 16 residues. Trimming took 4 bases from V and 2 from J; bases not matched to a gene: 9. Germline V gene lookup returns CDR1 LGHNA and CDR2 YNFKEQ. The CDR3 reads CASSRQLAGETYEQYF. The CDR3 bases are TGTGCCAGCAGCCGACAACTAGCGGGTGAAACCTACGAGCAGTACTTC.

The gene calls are TRBV20-1 and TRBJ2-1, with D perhaps given as TRBD1 or TRBD2 (6 bases each). From germline, CDR1 is DFQATT and CDR2 SNEGSKA (reference sequence). This CDR3 is built from 16 residues. The ends were cut back, 5 bases at V and 10 bases at J, with 27 bases in the middle. CDR3 loop: CSAPQMKGGRPGEQFF. CDR3 in DNA: TGCAGTGCTCCACAAATGAAGGGGGGCAGGCCTGGGGAGCAGTTCTTC.

The rearrangement links TRBV6-5 to TRBJ2-5; 7 nucleotides match TRBD1. There are 13 residues in the CDR3. The junction had 2 bases not matched to a gene; V was cut back by 6 bases and J by 1 base. Germline CDR1 reads MNHEY; CDR2 reads SVGAGI. The DNA for the CDR3 is TGTGCCAGCAGGACAGGGTTCCAAGAGACCCAGTACTTC. Protein sequence: CASRTGFQETQYF.

This clonotype was picked up many times. The chain combines TRBV28 with TRBJ1-2; D unclear. The V end lost 6 bases, the J end lost 4 bases, and 6 bases lay between the germline ends. CDR1 MDHEN and CDR2 SYDVKM come from the germline V gene. This CDR3 contains 11 residues. The CDR3, as DNA: TGTGCCAGCAGCGGTACCTATGGCTACACCTTC. Translation: CASSGTYGYTF.

The table lists this clonotype with many counts. The rearrangement joins TRBV3-1 to TRBJ1-6; D perhaps matches TRBD1 (5 bases). V was pared by 9 bases and J by 9 bases, with 15 bases between. Germline V gene sequence: CDR1 LGHDT, CDR2 YNNKEL (reference sequence). CDR3 length equals 13 residues. CDR3 bases: TGTGCCAGTACCAAGGCGGGGCTTTCACCCCTCCACTTT. It yields the protein CASTKAGLSPLHF.